This T cell receptor (beta chain) was identified in a study of CD8+ T cells in alopecia areata. Study in general: Treatment comprised oral tofacitinib, 5 to 10 mg twice daily, in treated patients. Dosing spanned 6 to 18 months on tofacitinib, then 6 months off drug.

Samples from alopecia areata patients were lesional scalp punch biopsies and peripheral blood. V lost 4 bases to trimming and J lost 10 bases, with 11 bases between them. Germline V gene data show CDR1 as SQVTM and CDR2 as ANQGSEA. This CDR3 has 11 residues. Sequencing templates came from extracted RNA that was reverse transcribed into cDNA. TCRdb's table, derived via immunoSEQ multiplex PCR, lists solely in-frame clones and lacks some. The table has about 150,000 clones, roughly 48% seen once; the top ten hold about 6.4%. The chain uses TRBV29-1 and TRBJ2-1; D gene unclear. This TCR was recovered from a human donor with alopecia areata. Sequenced sample: CD4+ T cells sorted from blood. CDR3 in DNA: TGCAGCGTTGCCGAGTTCGCGGAGCAGTTCTTC. It encodes CSVAEFAEQFF.